These 28 T cell receptor beta chains were all obtained from the same sample, sequenced in a study of immune evolution from preneoplasia to lung adenocarcinoma. The table came from immunoSEQ multiplex PCR; TCRdb's copy has only in-frame clones and leaves some out. The repertoire consists of under 8,500 clones, with 65% to 85% occurring once and the leading ten covering 6.3%. The sample taken for sequencing was FFPE minimally invasive lung adenocarcinoma tissue. The source of these receptors is a person between 45 and 75 years old with lung adenocarcinoma.

This chain links TRBV29-1 with TRBJ2-7, with 7 bases matching TRBD1. Germline V gene data show CDR1 as SQVTM and CDR2 as ANQGSEA. V lost 4 bases and J lost 6; bases outside the gene matches: 6. The CDR3 runs 12 residues. The CDR3, as DNA: TGCAGCGTTGGGCAGGGGGTCTCCGAGCAGTACTTC. Protein product: CSVGQGVSEQYF.

The chain uses TRBV11-1 and TRBJ2-7; the match to TRBD1 covers 7 bases. J lost 4 bases, V lost 5 bases, and 8 bases had no gene match. The CDR3 has 14 amino acids. Germline V gene data show CDR1 as SGHAT and CDR2 as FQDESV (reference sequence). CDR3: CASSPGQETYEQYF. In nucleotides, the CDR3 is TGTGCCAGCAGCCCCGGACAGGAGACTTACGAGCAGTACTTC.

The rearrangement links TRBV27 to TRBJ2-7, with TRBD2 identical over 9 bases. Germline V CDR1 and CDR2: MNHEY, SMNVEV (reference sequence). V gave up 7 bases and J gave up 2 bases; unmatched junction bases: 12. This CDR3 has 16 residues. The CDR3 DNA reads as TGTGCCAGCAACCCGGGAATAGCGGGAGCCACCTACGAGCAGTACTTC. Its translation: CASNPGIAGATYEQYF.

This rearrangement joins TRBV14 to TRBJ2-3; 10 bases are a match to TRBD2. The CDR3 is 16 amino acids. J was trimmed by 2 bases and V by 3 bases; bases with no gene match: 5. Germline assignment: CDR1 SGHDN and CDR2 FVKESK. CDR3 coding DNA: TGTGCCAGCAGCCACCTCGGACTAGCGGACACAGATACGCAGTATTTT. Its protein product is CASSHLGLADTDTQYF.

The rearrangement uses TRBV28 and TRBJ1-5; D uncertain. The CDR3 runs 14 residues. Deletions cut 2 bases from V and 9 bases from J, with 14 bases between. Germline CDR1 is MDHEN and CDR2 is SYDVKM. The CDR3 spells CASSLPTVSGPQHF. In DNA, the CDR3 is TGTGCCAGCAGTTTACCCACCGTGTCTGGGCCCCAGCATTTT.

This chain uses TRBV5-1 with TRBJ1-2; 9 bases line up with TRBD1. The CDR3 spans 15 residues. CDR1 and CDR2 (germline): SGHRS, YFSETQ. The ends lost 3 bases at V and 2 bases at J; junction bases unmatched: 5. CDR3 bases: TGCGCCAGCAGCTCACAGGGGGCGGGGAACTATGGCTACACCTTC. It codes for CASSSQGAGNYGYTF.

This clone was counted between two and nine times. This chain connects TRBV5-4 to TRBJ1-1; D might be TRBD1 (6 bases). This CDR3 is built from 15 residues. The germline CDR1 and CDR2 sequences are SGHNT and YYREEE (reference sequence). Trimming cost V 4 bases and J 1 base, with 14 bases left between them. The DNA for the CDR3 is TGTGCCAGCAGCCCCTCACGGGGGCGGAACACTGAAGCTTTCTTT. The encoded protein is CASSPSRGRNTEAFF.

Only one count was recorded for this clone. The CDR3 is CAIGQSEGLSYEQYF. CDR3 bases: TGTGCCATCGGACAGAGCGAGGGCCTATCCTACGAGCAGTACTTC. This sequence joins TRBV10-3 and TRBJ2-7; weak D call: TRBD1 (6 bases). The germline gives CDR1 ENHRY, CDR2 SYGVKD. The CDR3 has 15 amino acids. Between the trimmed V and J ends, which lost 8 bases and 1 base, there was a span of 18 bases.

The CDR3 sequence is CASNQPFTEAFF. The DNA of the CDR3 is TGTGCCAGTAATCAGCCATTCACTGAAGCTTTCTTT. The V gene is TRBV19, the J gene TRBJ1-1; no clear D gene. V was shortened by 7 bases and J by 4 bases, with 10 bases between the two germline ends. The CDR3 sequence is 12 residues long. Looked up from germline, CDR1 is LNHDA and CDR2 is SQIVND (reference sequence).

The chain uses TRBV30 and TRBJ1-4, with 7 positions matching TRBD1. The CDR3 has 16 amino acids. Trimming cost V 4 bases and J 2 bases; bases outside gene matches: 10. Germline lookup yields CDR1 GTSNPN and CDR2 SVGIG (reference sequence). For the CDR3, the DNA is TGTGCCTGGAACCGGGACAGCCTGGGTACTAATGAAAAACTGTTTTTT. Amino acid sequence: CAWNRDSLGTNEKLFF.

The genes are TRBV6-1 and TRBJ2-3; no clear D. This CDR3 spans 14 amino acids. Germline CDR1 MNHNS, CDR2 SASEGT. The V end was cut by 7 bases, the J end by 3 bases, with 14 bases between. The CDR3 sequence is CASTQPPRTDTQYF. Written as DNA, the CDR3 is TGTGCCAGCACCCAACCCCCAAGGACAGATACGCAGTATTTT.

In nucleotides, the CDR3 is TGTGCCAGTAGTCCAACAGGGGGTGCAAACATTCAGTACTTC. The encoded protein is CASSPTGGANIQYF. The gene calls are TRBV19 and TRBJ2-4; 8 bases line up with TRBD1. Unmatched junction bases numbered 6, after V lost 5 bases and J lost 6 bases. CDR3 length: 14 residues. Germline V lookup: CDR1 LNHDA, CDR2 SQIVND (reference sequence).

The chain links TRBV11-3 to TRBJ2-1; possibly TRBD1 for D (6 bases). Deletions cut 1 base from V and 3 bases from J, with 10 bases between. Looked up from germline, CDR1 is SGHNT and CDR2 is YENEEA. The CDR3 is 15 residues long. CDR3 DNA: TGTGCCAGCAGCTTAGGTCAGGGGAGCTACAATGAGCAGTTCTTC. Protein product: CASSLGQGSYNEQFF.

J is TRBJ2-7 and V is TRBV7-9, with unresolved D. The CDR3 runs to 12 residues. Germline V gene sequence: CDR1 SEHNR, CDR2 FQNEAQ (reference sequence). Trimming shortened V by 3 bases and J by 4 bases, and 7 bases separated the two germline ends. CDR3 bases: TGTGCCAGCAGCTTGGCCCAATACGAGCAGTACTTC. This encodes CASSLAQYEQYF.

V gene TRBV19 combines with J gene TRBJ2-1, with 14 bases that match TRBD2. V trimming: 5 bases; J trimming: 7 bases; junction bases outside the gene matches: 10. This CDR3 region has 17 residues. Germline V gene sequence: CDR1 LNHDA, CDR2 SQIVND (reference sequence). The CDR3 DNA follows: TGTGCCAGTAGTTCCCGACTAGCGGGAGGGAAAGAAAATGAGCAGTTCTTC. Its protein product is CASSSRLAGGKENEQFF.

This clone was seen just once. V usage is TRBV6-6 and J usage is TRBJ1-3; D uncertain. Germline V CDR1 and CDR2: MNHNY, SVGAGI (reference sequence). This CDR3 region has 15 residues. Trimming cost V 2 bases and J 4 bases, with 12 bases left between them. CDR3 sequence reads: CASSYPTTGGNTIYF. CDR3 bases: TGTGCCAGCAGTTACCCGACGACGGGCGGAAACACCATATATTTT.

The V call is TRBV6-5, the J call TRBJ2-2, with D uncertain. With 6 bases removed from V and 6 bases from J, the gap between germline ends came to 8 bases. The germline gives CDR1 MNHEY, CDR2 SVGAGI. This CDR3 spans 12 amino acids. CDR3: CASRLGPGELFF. The DNA for the CDR3 is TGTGCCAGCAGGTTGGGCCCCGGGGAGCTGTTTTTT.

This chain joins TRBV5-5 and TRBJ2-7, with D possibly matching TRBD1 (6 bases). Trimming left V 0 bases short and J 2 bases short, with 12 bases between. This CDR3 is 15 amino acids long. Germline lookup yields CDR1 SGHKS and CDR2 YYEKEE (reference sequence). The CDR3 here is CASSLVQGHTYEQYF. CDR3 DNA: TGTGCCAGCAGCTTGGTACAGGGTCATACCTACGAGCAGTACTTC.

The chain is built from TRBV9 and TRBJ2-5; 11 bases match TRBD2. The CDR3 consists of 21 residues. The ends lost 0 bases at V and 5 bases at J; junction bases unmatched: 21. CDR1 SGDLS and CDR2 YYNGEE come from the germline V gene. CDR3 sequence reads: CASSVAGSFGGTSGPRETQYF. The DNA of the CDR3 is TGTGCCAGCAGCGTAGCAGGAAGTTTCGGGGGGACTAGCGGTCCAAGGGAGACCCAGTACTTC.

The CDR3 sequence is CASSEGLAGGDTQYF. The CDR3 coding sequence is TGTGCCAGCAGTGAAGGGCTAGCGGGAGGTGATACGCAGTATTTT. The rearrangement uses TRBV6-4 and TRBJ2-3; 11 nucleotides agree with TRBD2. The CDR3 covers 15 residues. The germline gives CDR1 MRHNA, CDR2 SNTAGT. V dropped 3 bases and J dropped 6; count of bases not matched to a gene: 5.

The chain links TRBV19 to TRBJ2-1, with 7 positions matching TRBD1. The germline gives CDR1 LNHDA, CDR2 SQIVND (reference sequence). The CDR3 extends over 16 amino acids. V was pared by 5 bases and J by 3 bases, with 10 bases of the junction left unmatched. For the CDR3, the DNA is TGTGCCAGTAGTCTACAGGGGTCACTACACTACAATGAGCAGTTCTTC. Translated: CASSLQGSLHYNEQFF.

The chain recombines TRBV7-3 with TRBJ2-1; 10 positions agree with TRBD2. The germline gives CDR1 SGHTA, CDR2 FQGTGA. J was trimmed by 4 bases and V by 0 bases; bases with no gene match: 6. The CDR3 runs to 17 residues. The CDR3 is CASSLTATSGTYNEQFF. The CDR3 nucleotides are TGTGCCAGCAGCTTAACGGCAACTAGCGGGACATACAATGAGCAGTTCTTC.

The chain is built from TRBV18 and TRBJ1-6; no clear D gene. CDR1 is KGHSH and CDR2 is LQKENI in the germline V gene. The CDR3 is 15 residues long. The ends were cut back, 1 base at V and 5 bases at J, with 9 bases in the middle. CDR3 loop: CASSPLPDNNSPLHF. Written as DNA, the CDR3 is TGTGCCAGCTCACCACTTCCAGATAATAATTCACCCCTCCACTTT. The variable domain in full, completed from reference TRBV18 and TRBJ1-6, reads NAGVMQNPRHLVRRRGQEARLRCSPMKGHSHVYWYRQLPEEGLKFMVYLQKENIIDESGMPKERFSAEFPKEGPSILRIQQVVRGDSAAYFCASSPLPDNNSPLHFGNGTRLTVT.

The J gene is TRBJ2-2, the V gene TRBV5-1, with 9 bases fitting TRBD2. The V and J ends lost 7 bases and 4 bases, in that order; junction bases with no gene match: 14. This CDR3 region has 17 residues. Germline assignment: CDR1 SGHRS and CDR2 YFSETQ. CDR3 residues: CASAGVAGVLSTGELFF. For the CDR3, the DNA is TGCGCCAGCGCGGGAGTAGCGGGAGTACTTAGCACCGGGGAGCTGTTTTTT.

V usage is TRBV15 and J usage is TRBJ2-4; 8 bases fit TRBD2. Looked up from germline, CDR1 is LNHNV and CDR2 is YYDKDF (reference sequence). The V gene end was trimmed by 0 bases and the J gene end by 9 bases; junction bases not matched to a gene: 16. CDR3 length: 18 residues. The CDR3 is CATSRDLKFGTSDFIQYF. CDR3 bases: TGTGCCACCAGCAGAGATCTAAAATTCGGGACTAGTGATTTCATTCAGTACTTC.

V and J are TRBV19 and TRBJ1-5; the D is unclear. From germline, CDR1 is LNHDA and CDR2 SQIVND (reference sequence). This CDR3 region has 18 residues. Deletions cut 3 bases from V and 0 bases from J, with 18 bases between. CDR3 nucleotides: TGTGCCAGTAGTATGCTGGGAACAGATTATTATAGCAATCAGCCCCAGCATTTT. Its protein is CASSMLGTDYYSNQPQHF.

This clone was seen a single time. The CDR3 bases are TGTGCCAGCAGTCCACTGCGTAGTGCGGGAGCTACAGATACGCAGTATTTT. This gives the protein CASSPLRSAGATDTQYF. The rearrangement uses TRBV28 and TRBJ2-3; 7 nucleotides line up with TRBD2. The CDR3 runs to 17 residues. Looked up from germline, CDR1 is MDHEN and CDR2 is SYDVKM. Trimming removed 5 bases from V and 3 bases from J; junction bases left unmatched: 14.

The chain has TRBV4-1 and TRBJ1-1; TRBD1 matches 9 bases. The junction had 14 bases not matched to a gene; V was cut back by 3 bases and J by 6 bases. The CDR3 is made up of 17 amino acids. Germline V CDR1 and CDR2: MGHRA, YSYEKL. The CDR3 is CASSHPGQGRMNPEAFF. As DNA, the CDR3 is TGCGCCAGCAGCCACCCCGGACAGGGGAGGATGAATCCTGAAGCTTTCTTT.